This T cell receptor (beta chain) was sequenced for a study of response to subunit inactivated influenza vaccine. In TCRdb, the RT-PCR reads were re-called with MiXCR into one record per CDR3 protein. Among hundreds of thousands of distinct CDR3 sequences listed, about 11% were seen once. Per germline, CDR1 MNHNS and CDR2 SASEGT. J gave up 6 bases and V 4 bases, and 11 bases lay outside the gene matches. CDR3 length: 17 amino acids. This clonotype was detected many times. The same data also contributed to another study, on T cells expressing NK-cell markers. That work states: It was by 5'RACE template switching with UMIs that TCR beta cDNA was made.

The chain links TRBV6-1 to TRBJ2-3, with 12 positions matching TRBD1. This clonotype originated in a man aged 45-60 years who received an inactivated influenza vaccine. The specimen was PBMCs from blood, collected on the day of vaccination. The CDR3: CASSAQGQGAKRDTQYF. DNA of the CDR3: TGTGCCAGCAGTGCCCAGGGACAGGGGGCGAAGAGGGATACGCAGTATTTT.